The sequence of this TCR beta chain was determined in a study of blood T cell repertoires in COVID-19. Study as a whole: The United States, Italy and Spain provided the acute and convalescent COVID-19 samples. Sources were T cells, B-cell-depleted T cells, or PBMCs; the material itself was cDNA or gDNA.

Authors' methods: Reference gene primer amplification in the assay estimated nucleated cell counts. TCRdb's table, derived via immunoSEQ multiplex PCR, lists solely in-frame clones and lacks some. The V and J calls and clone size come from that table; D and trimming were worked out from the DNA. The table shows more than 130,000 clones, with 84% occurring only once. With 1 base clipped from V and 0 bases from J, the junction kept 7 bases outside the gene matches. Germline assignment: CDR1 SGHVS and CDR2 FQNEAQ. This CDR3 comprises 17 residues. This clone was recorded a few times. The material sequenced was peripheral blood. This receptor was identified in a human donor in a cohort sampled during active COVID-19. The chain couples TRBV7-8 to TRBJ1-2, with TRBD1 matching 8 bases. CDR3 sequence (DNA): TGTGCCAGCAGCTTAGGGGCAGGGGGCAACGCTAACTATGGCTACACCTTC. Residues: CASSLGAGGNANYGYTF.